The TCR beta chain under discussion was sequenced for a study of beta chain features in type 1 diabetes. Expressed TCRB transcripts were sequenced because the isolated RNA had all been reverse transcribed beforehand. Sequencing used immunoSEQ multiplex PCR; TCRdb keeps in-frame clones, though not all of them. The sample consists of around 340,000 clones, roughly a fifth of them appearing once. Trimming took off 6 bases at V and 5 bases at J, with 13 bases between the two ends. Germline V CDR1 and CDR2: SGHTA, FQGNSA. CDR3 length: 13 amino acids. The clonotype originates from a woman between 18 and 29 years old in good health. What was sequenced was naive CD4+ T cells from blood. The chain has TRBV7-2 and TRBJ2-5, with D maybe TRBD2 (6 bases). The CDR3 loop is CASSWGEAETQYF. CDR3 coding DNA: TGTGCCAGCAGTTGGGGGGAGGCCGAGACCCAGTACTTC.